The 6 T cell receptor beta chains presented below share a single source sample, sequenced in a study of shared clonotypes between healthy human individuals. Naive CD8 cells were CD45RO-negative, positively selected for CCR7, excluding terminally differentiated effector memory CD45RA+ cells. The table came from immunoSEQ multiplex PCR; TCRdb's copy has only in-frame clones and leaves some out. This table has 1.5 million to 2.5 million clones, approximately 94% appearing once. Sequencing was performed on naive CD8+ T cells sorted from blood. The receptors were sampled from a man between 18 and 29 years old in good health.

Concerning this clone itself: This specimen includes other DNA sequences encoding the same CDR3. CDR3 residues: CASSQPGTPYEQYF. CDR3 sequence (DNA): TGCGCCAGCAGCCAACCCGGGACACCCTACGAGCAGTACTTC. The V gene is TRBV4-1, the J gene TRBJ2-7, with D possibly matching TRBD1 (6 bases). The CDR3 totals 14 residues. The V gene lost 2 bases and the J gene lost 2 bases, with 10 bases spanning the gap. Germline V lookup: CDR1 MGHRA, CDR2 YSYEKL.

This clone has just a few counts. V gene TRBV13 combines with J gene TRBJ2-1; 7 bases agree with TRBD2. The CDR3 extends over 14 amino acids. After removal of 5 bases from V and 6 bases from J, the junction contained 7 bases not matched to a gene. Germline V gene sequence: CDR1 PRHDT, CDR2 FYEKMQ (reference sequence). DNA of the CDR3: TGTGCCAGCAGCCCTGGGGAGCGGGGCAATGAGCAGTTCTTC. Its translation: CASSPGERGNEQFF.

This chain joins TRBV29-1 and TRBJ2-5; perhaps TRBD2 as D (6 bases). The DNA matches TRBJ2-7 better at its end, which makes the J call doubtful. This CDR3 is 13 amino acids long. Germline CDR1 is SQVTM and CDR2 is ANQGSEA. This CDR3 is CSVTSGDNYEQYF. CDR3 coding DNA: TGCAGCGTGACTTCGGGAGACAACTACGAGCAGTACTTC.

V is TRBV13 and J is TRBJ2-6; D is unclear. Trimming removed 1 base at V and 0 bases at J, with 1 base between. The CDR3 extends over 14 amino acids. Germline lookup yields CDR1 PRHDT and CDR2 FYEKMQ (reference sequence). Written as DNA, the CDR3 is TGTGCCAGCAGCTTAGTCTCTGGGGCCAACGTCCTGACTTTC. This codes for CASSLVSGANVLTF.

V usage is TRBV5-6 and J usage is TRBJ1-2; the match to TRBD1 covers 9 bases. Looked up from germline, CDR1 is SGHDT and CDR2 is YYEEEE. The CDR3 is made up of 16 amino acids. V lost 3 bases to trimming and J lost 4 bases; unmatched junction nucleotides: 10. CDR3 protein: CASSSVWDRAFYGYTF. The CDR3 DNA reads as TGTGCCAGCAGCTCCGTCTGGGACAGGGCGTTCTATGGCTACACCTTC.

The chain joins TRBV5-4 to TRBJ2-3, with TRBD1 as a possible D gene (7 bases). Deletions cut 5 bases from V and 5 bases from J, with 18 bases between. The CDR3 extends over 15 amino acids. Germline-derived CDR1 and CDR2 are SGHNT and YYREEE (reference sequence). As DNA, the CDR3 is TGTGCCAGCAGACCCCCATCAGGGGGACTAGATACGCAGTATTTT. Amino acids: CASRPPSGGLDTQYF.